The entry below gives a single T cell receptor (beta chain) sequence along with its context. This entry comes from a study of STAT5B mutations in CD4+ large granular lymphocyte leukemia. Study in general: Among healthy controls, a particular HLA allele went with more CDR3 'QG' motifs.

Assay: immunoSEQ multiplex PCR; the TCRdb copy retains only in-frame clones and omits some. The sample carries approximately 30,000 clones, around 80% recorded once. This CDR3 spans 13 amino acids. Trimming cost V 8 bases and J 6 bases, with 16 bases left between them. Looked up from germline, CDR1 is LNHDA and CDR2 is SQIVND (reference sequence). This receptor was obtained from a human donor in good health. Sequenced sample: CD4+ T cells from blood buffy coats. The rearrangement uses TRBV19 and TRBJ2-5; D may match TRBD1 or TRBD2 (5 bases each). For the CDR3, the DNA is TGTGCCAGTTCCCAGGGACGCGTTCAGACCCAGTACTTC. It translates to CASSQGRVQTQYF.